A selection of T cell receptor beta chains follows, all from one sample in a study of PD-1 blockade in mismatch repair-deficient tumors. Sequencing used immunoSEQ multiplex PCR; TCRdb keeps in-frame clones, though not all of them. The sample records approximately 63,000 clones, about 91% being singletons. The sequencing used peripheral blood, collected 52 weeks after starting pembrolizumab. The receptors were gathered from an adult with mismatch repair-deficient cancer. CDR3s include the opening cysteine and the closing phenylalanine or tryptophan. D genes are given only for firm matches. Only part of the rows carry a size: once, few, many, or a class if the clone is expanded.

V	D	size	length	J	DNA	CDR3
TRBV7-9	.	.	14	TRBJ2-2	TGTGCCAGCAGCTTAGGCCCATCGAGCGGGGAGCTGTTTTTT	CASSLGPSSGELFF
TRBV6-5	.	.	13	TRBJ1-2	TGTGCCAGCAGTTACACGGACTCCTATGGCTACACCTTC	CASSYTDSYGYTF
TRBV4-3	TRBD1	.	18	TRBJ2-5	TGCGCCAGCAGCCAAGAACCCCAGGGGACAGGGCCAAAAGAGACCCAGTACTTC	CASSQEPQGTGPKETQYF
TRBV25-1	.	.	15	TRBJ2-2	TGTGCCAGCAGTGATGCGGGGCTGAACACCGGGGAGCTGTTTTTT	CASSDAGLNTGELFF
TRBV6-5	.	once	13	TRBJ2-7	TGTGCCAGCAGTTCCTACACCGACGGCGAGCAGTACTTC	CASSSYTDGEQYF
TRBV10-1	.	.	16	TRBJ2-1	TGCGCCAGCAGTGAGTCGACGGGAAGGAGGCACAATGAGCAGTTCTTC	CASSESTGRRHNEQFF
TRBV7-9	TRBD2	.	16	TRBJ2-5	TGTGCCAGCAGCTTATTAGTGGGAGGGCCTCGAGAGACCCAGTACTTC	CASSLLVGGPRETQYF
TRBV5-1	TRBD2	.	15	TRBJ2-1	TGCGCCAGCAGCTTCGGGACTAGCGGGTTTTATGAGCAGTTCTTC	CASSFGTSGFYEQFF
TRBV15	TRBD2	.	15	TRBJ2-5	TGTGCCACCAGCAGGGGTACTAGCGGCCAAGAGACCCAGTACTTC	CATSRGTSGQETQYF
TRBV12-2	.	.	17	TRBJ2-1	TGTGCAAGTCGCTTAGGGAAGCGGCGGAATACCGACAATGAGCAGTTCTTC	CASRLGKRRNTDNEQFF
TRBV7-9	.	.	12	TRBJ2-5	TGTGCCAGCAGCATCCGATCAGAGACCCAGTACTTC	CASSIRSETQYF
TRBV14	TRBD2	.	15	TRBJ2-3	TGTGCCAGCAGCCGAAGGGGAGGGTCGGCAGATACGCAGTATTTT	CASSRRGGSADTQYF
TRBV4-1	TRBD1	.	16	TRBJ1-2	TGCGCCAGCAGCCGGACAGAGGGGGCAGTAATTTATGGCTACACCTTC	CASSRTEGAVIYGYTF
TRBV6-1	TRBD2	.	13	TRBJ2-7	TGTGCCAGCAATAGCGGGAGCCACTACGAGCAGTACTTC	CASNSGSHYEQYF
TRBV6-8	.	once	16	TRBJ2-3	TGTGCCAGTCTTCTTCGAGGGATGGCTAGCACAGATACGCAGTATTTT	CASLLRGMASTDTQYF
TRBV12-5	TRBD1	.	15	TRBJ1-4	TGTGCTAGTGGTTTACGAAGGGACAGCAATGAAAAACTGTTTTTT	CASGLRRDSNEKLFF
TRBV7-8	.	.	13	TRBJ2-2	TGTGCCAGCAGCTTAGTCGTCGCCGGGGAGCTGTTTTTT	CASSLVVAGELFF
TRBV28	.	.	13	TRBJ2-5	TGTGCCAGCAGTGTTATAGGGTCCGAGACCCAGTACTTC	CASSVIGSETQYF
TRBV27	.	.	14	TRBJ2-1	TGTGCCAGCAGTTGGCTCGGAAGAATCAATGAGCAGTTCTTC	CASSWLGRINEQFF
TRBV11-2	.	once	15	TRBJ2-1	TGTGCCAGCAGCTTAGTCACAGGTACCTACAATGAGCAGTTCTTC	CASSLVTGTYNEQFF
TRBV29-1	TRBD1	.	14	TRBJ1-5	TGCAGCGTTCAGACAGGGGTAAGCAATCAGCCCCAGCATTTT	CSVQTGVSNQPQHF
TRBV19	TRBD1	.	16	TRBJ1-4	TGTGCCAGTAGTATCCGGGACAGCGCAACTAATGAAAAACTGTTTTTT	CASSIRDSATNEKLFF
TRBV7-9	TRBD1	.	15	TRBJ2-7	TGTGCCAGCAGCTCGGGAGGACAGGGGGTGTACGAGCAGTACTTC	CASSSGGQGVYEQYF
TRBV7-2	.	.	15	TRBJ1-1	TGTGCCAGCAGCTTAGCACCCGACAGTAACACTGAAGCTTTCTTT	CASSLAPDSNTEAFF
TRBV5-1	TRBD2	.	16	TRBJ2-5	TGCGCCAGCAGCTTGGCGGGAGGAGGTGGACAAGAGACCCAGTACTTC	CASSLAGGGGQETQYF
TRBV6-4	TRBD1	.	19	TRBJ1-5	TGTGCCAGCAGTGAGTGGGACAGGGTGGGGGTTTATAGCAATCAGCCCCAGCATTTT	CASSEWDRVGVYSNQPQHF
TRBV29-1	TRBD2	.	12	TRBJ2-7	TGCAGCGTTCGCGGGACTATGGGTGAGCAGTACTTC	CSVRGTMGEQYF
TRBV14	.	.	16	TRBJ2-2	TGTGCCAGCAGCCAAGAATCGGGGGGCATCACCGGGGAGCTGTTTTTT	CASSQESGGITGELFF
TRBV7-9	.	.	13	TRBJ1-5	TGTGCCAGCAGCTTACAAGGGTTCCAGCCCCAGCATTTT	CASSLQGFQPQHF
TRBV6-5	.	.	15	TRBJ2-6	TGTGCCAGCAGTTACGACAGCTCTGGGGCCAACGTCCTGACTTTC	CASSYDSSGANVLTF
TRBV11-2	.	.	13	TRBJ1-1	TGTGCCAGCAGCTTAGTTGGTCACACTGAAGCTTTCTTT	CASSLVGHTEAFF
TRBV19	TRBD1	few	12	TRBJ2-1	TGTGCCAGTAGTAGGACAGGGAATGAGCAGTTCTTC	CASSRTGNEQFF
TRBV4-3	TRBD2	.	15	TRBJ2-3	TGCGCCAGCAGCCAAGACTCCGCGGGAGAAGATACGCAGTATTTT	CASSQDSAGEDTQYF
TRBV7-9	TRBD1	.	14	TRBJ2-7	TGTGCCAGCAGCCCGGACAGGGCTCCCTACGAGCAGTACTTC	CASSPDRAPYEQYF
TRBV10-2	.	.	15	TRBJ1-1	TGCGCCAGCAGTGAGAGGGGAAGGGTGGACACTGAAGCTTTCTTT	CASSERGRVDTEAFF
TRBV19	.	.	15	TRBJ2-1	TGTGCCAGTAGTATGGCCCGAGGGCCCTACAATGAGCAGTTCTTC	CASSMARGPYNEQFF
TRBV19	.	.	12	TRBJ1-2	TGTGCCAGTAGTCCAGGAAACTATGGCTACACCTTC	CASSPGNYGYTF
TRBV11-2	.	.	16	TRBJ2-2	TGTGCCAGCAGCTTACAAACAGGAGCGAACACCGGGGAGCTGTTTTTT	CASSLQTGANTGELFF
TRBV4-1	TRBD1	few	16	TRBJ2-7	TGCGCCAGCAGCCGAACGAAAGCGGGACAGGGGAACGAGCAGTACTTC	CASSRTKAGQGNEQYF
TRBV28	TRBD2	.	16	TRBJ2-7	TGTGCCAGCACCACCTATAGCGGGAGTGGCTTTGAGGAGCAGTACTTC	CASTTYSGSGFEEQYF
TRBV27	.	.	15	TRBJ2-1	TGTGCCAGCAGTTTAGCGGTTAGCTCCTACAATGAGCAGTTCTTC	CASSLAVSSYNEQFF
TRBV7-9	.	.	15	TRBJ2-5	TGTGCCAGCAGCTTGACCTACAGGAGCCAAGAGACCCAGTACTTC	CASSLTYRSQETQYF
TRBV19	TRBD2	.	15	TRBJ2-5	TGTGCCAGTAGTCCCGGGACTAGCGGACAAGAGACCCAGTACTTC	CASSPGTSGQETQYF
TRBV7-6	TRBD1	.	16	TRBJ2-5	TGTGCCAGCAGCTTACTGGGGACAGATGGACAAGAGACCCAGTACTTC	CASSLLGTDGQETQYF
TRBV7-9	.	.	15	TRBJ2-1	TGTGCCAGCAGCTTAGGGTCCCCGATGGGGAATGAGCAGTTCTTC	CASSLGSPMGNEQFF
TRBV2	.	.	13	TRBJ2-3	TGTGCCAGCAGTGAGAATAGGGCAGATACGCAGTATTTT	CASSENRADTQYF
TRBV7-8	.	.	15	TRBJ2-2	TGTGCCAGCAGCTTAGCGGCGGGGATTGCCGGGGAGCTGTTTTTT	CASSLAAGIAGELFF
TRBV6-5	TRBD1	.	15	TRBJ2-1	TGTGCCAGCAGTTACTCAGGGACAGGGGGCAATGAGCAGTTCTTC	CASSYSGTGGNEQFF
TRBV9	.	.	15	TRBJ2-1	TGTGCCAGCAGCACAGAGGCTCGACCCTACAATGAGCAGTTCTTC	CASSTEARPYNEQFF
TRBV19	TRBD1	few	15	TRBJ2-7	TGTGCCAGTAGTATCGCTTCCAGGGGGCATTACGAGCAGTACTTC	CASSIASRGHYEQYF
TRBV6-1	.	once	13	TRBJ2-5	TGTGCCAGCAGGGAACAGGGAGGGGAGACCCAGTACTTC	CASREQGGETQYF